The TCR beta chain under discussion was sequenced for a study of blood T cell repertoires in COVID-19. Study-wide context: Symptom resolution, clearance, or two negative PCRs marked the recovered donors of Cohort 3. PBMCs, B-cell-depleted T cells, or T cells were the source of the cDNA or gDNA that made up the material.

Cohort allocation depended upon clinical history that participants reported. Methods used by the authors: Amplification of reference gene primers was used by the study to estimate nucleated cell counts. Sequencing used immunoSEQ multiplex PCR; TCRdb keeps in-frame clones, though not all of them. The DNA gave D and trimming, while V, J and clone size come from that table. The data hold approximately 250,000 clones, with more than 75% observed a single time. In germline, CDR1 is LGHDT, CDR2 YNNKEL (reference sequence). Deletions cut 1 base from V and 4 bases from J, with 13 bases between. This CDR3 spans 15 amino acids.

Sequencing used PBMCs or T cells enriched from blood (not recorded which). The chain employs TRBV3-1 (or the pseudogene TRBV3-2) and TRBJ2-5, with D possibly being TRBD1 (5 bases). This TCR came from a woman aged 55-69 years in a cohort exposed to, infected with or recovered from COVID-19 (not recorded which). In DNA form, the CDR3 reads TGTGCCAGCAGCCAAGTTTCAGGGTATGGAGAGACCCAGTACTTC. Amino acids: CASSQVSGYGETQYF.